This T cell receptor beta chain was retrieved from a study of blood T cells in healthy people across ages. Notes on the study in general: Long-lived donors carried more naive CD4+ cells and greater diversity than aged donors.

Germline CDR1 and CDR2: DFQATT and SNEGSKA (reference sequence). J lost 7 bases, V lost 0 bases, and 11 bases had no gene match. The CDR3 is made up of 17 amino acids. Concerning this clonotype itself: Its matching antigen is unknown.

Each sample had at least 7 million PBMCs isolated. The second PCR ran about 6 to 12 cycles with a sample-barcoded 5' primer and J-beta primers. Every molecule of cDNA carried a tag from a template-switch adaptor with 12 random nucleotides. TCRdb re-analysed the 5' RACE reads in MiXCR, keeping a single row per CDR3 protein. The sample shows 1.5 million to 2 million distinct CDR3 sequences, under 30% of them seen only once. Sequencing used blood. The chain joins TRBV20-1 to TRBJ2-1; TRBD2 agrees at 11 bases. The clonotype originates from a woman in her thirties in good health. CDR3 region: CSARDNGSSGRVNEQFF. Here the CDR3 DNA reads TGCAGTGCTAGAGACAATGGGAGTAGCGGGAGGGTTAATGAGCAGTTCTTC.